This paragraph covers one T cell receptor beta chain sequence. The assay was immunoSEQ multiplex PCR, and TCRdb's table has in-frame clones only and misses some. The profile shows 130,000 or so clones, around 94% of them singletons. The sample belongs to a study of control samples from healthy donors and cancer patients. Germline CDR1 and CDR2: MDHEN and SYDVKM. Trimming shortened V by 2 bases and J by 5 bases, and 5 bases separated the two germline ends. This CDR3 region has 12 residues. The chain joins TRBV28 to TRBJ2-3; D gene unclear. The receptor comes from a man aged 60-69 years with colorectal cancer. The sample taken for sequencing was PBMCs. As DNA, the CDR3 is TGTGCCAGCAGTTTAGAAAAAGATACGCAGTATTTT. As protein: CASSLEKDTQYF.